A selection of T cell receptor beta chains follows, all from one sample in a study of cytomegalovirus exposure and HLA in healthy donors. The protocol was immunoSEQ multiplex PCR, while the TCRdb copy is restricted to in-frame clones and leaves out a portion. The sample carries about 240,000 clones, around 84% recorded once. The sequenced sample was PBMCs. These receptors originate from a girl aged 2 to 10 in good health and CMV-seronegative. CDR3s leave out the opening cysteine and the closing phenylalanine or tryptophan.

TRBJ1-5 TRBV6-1 ASSETGSNQPQH
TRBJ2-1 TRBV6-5 ASSWGLAGVNEQF
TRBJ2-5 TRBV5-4 ASSYTPTGTETQY
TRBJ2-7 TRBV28 ASRTGGLSYEQY
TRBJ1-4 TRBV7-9 ASSALFNRVTTNEKLF
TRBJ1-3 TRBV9 ASSAGQGATSIY
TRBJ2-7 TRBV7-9 ASSKLGQKPTYEQY
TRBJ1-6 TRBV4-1 ASSQGNGRSSSYNSPLH
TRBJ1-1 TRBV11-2 ASSLIQGGGTEAF
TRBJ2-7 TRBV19 ASLLTGAAYEQY
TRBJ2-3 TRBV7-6 ASSLAGGGDTQY
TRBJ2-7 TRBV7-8 ASSLVWVTGTNYEQY
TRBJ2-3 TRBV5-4 ASSLDRYTDTQY
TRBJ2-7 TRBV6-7 ASSQPSGSSYEQY
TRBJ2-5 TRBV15 APRTGEETQY
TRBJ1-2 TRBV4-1 ASSQGGQSYGDGYT
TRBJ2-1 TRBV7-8 ASSDPGRGLNEQF
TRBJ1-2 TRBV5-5 ASTLKTGQSIYGYT
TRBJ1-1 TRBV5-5 ASSLAGGWSTEAF
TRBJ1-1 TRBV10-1 ASGWQGLNTEAF
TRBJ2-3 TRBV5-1 ASSLRDSRTDTQY
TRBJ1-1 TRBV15 ATSRAPGQNTEAF
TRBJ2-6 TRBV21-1 ASEWRGQAHIGANVLT
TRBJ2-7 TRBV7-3 ASSLTGTGGMREQY
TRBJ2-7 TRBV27 ASRPSGQGASEQY
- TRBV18 ASSPGTGHYNEQY
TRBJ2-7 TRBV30 AWRRGTSGGAGEQY
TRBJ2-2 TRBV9 ASSPGTGETNTGELL